This TCR beta chain originates from a study of T-cell reconstitution after alpha-beta-depleted transplantation in children. Study-wide findings and caveats: Most T-cell counts and diversity one year after the transplant came from T cells that were newly produced.

Trimming pared 0 bases from V and 5 bases from J, leaving 25 bases between. Germline CDR1 and CDR2: SGHAT and FQNNGV. This CDR3 contains 19 residues. Unique molecular identifiers tagged the TCRbeta library. TCRdb used MiXCR to reprocess the PCR reads, holding one entry per CDR3 protein. Here the sample spans approximately 400,000 distinct CDR3 sequences, under 20% being singletons. Remarks on this clonotype: Its target is unknown.

The input for sequencing was PBMCs, mostly from graft donor cells, taken 360 days after TCRalphabeta/CD19-depleted stem cell transplant. This chain links TRBV11-2 with TRBJ2-5; D tentatively reads TRBD1 or TRBD2 (5 bases each). The clonotype originates from a boy under two years old who had a stem cell transplant for Wiskott-Aldrich syndrome, so the T cells may come from the graft donor. The CDR3 region is CASSLDRRDPSGSWETQYF. The CDR3 nucleotides read TGTGCCAGCAGCTTAGACCGACGGGACCCTAGTGGGAGCTGGGAGACCCAGTACTTC.